Below are 8 T cell receptor beta chains sequenced from a single sample in a study of shared clonotypes between healthy human individuals. Here immunoSEQ multiplex PCR was the method, and the copy in TCRdb shows in-frame clones only, minus some. The sample yields about half a million clones, 70% to 85% seen once. Sequenced: PBMCs. These receptors were taken from a woman between 40 and 50 years old in good health. Some clones in this sample may be carry-over from other donors' samples.

A single count supports this clone. The rearrangement joins TRBV5-1 to TRBJ2-5, with D perhaps being TRBD1 or TRBD2 (5 bases each). Germline values: CDR1 SGHRS, CDR2 YFSETQ. Deletions cut 2 bases from V and 5 bases from J, with 10 bases between. This CDR3 is built from 13 residues. CDR3 loop: CASSLGTRETQYF. CDR3 DNA sequence: TGCGCCAGCAGCTTAGGGACGCGGGAGACCCAGTACTTC.

This clone was observed once. This sequence is one base from a far larger clone and is likely a read error. The chain is built from TRBV6-1 and TRBJ2-7, with D possibly matching TRBD1 (6 bases). CDR1 and CDR2 (germline): MNHNS, SASEGT. The CDR3 length is 15 residues. CDR3: CASSEALGGSYGQYF. As DNA, the CDR3 is TGTGCCAGCAGTGAAGCCCTAGGGGGTAGCTACGGGCAGTACTTC.

This chain uses TRBV5-6 with TRBJ2-2, with TRBD2 matching 11 bases. Germline CDR1 SGHDT, CDR2 YYEEEE. Losses at the gene ends were 4 bases for V and 4 bases for J; bases not matched to a gene: 6. The CDR3 spans 16 residues. The CDR3 loop reads CASSSLAGGPTGELFF. The CDR3 bases are TGTGCCAGCAGCAGCCTAGCGGGAGGCCCCACCGGGGAGCTGTTTTTT.

CDR3 sequence: CASSGQPYGYTF. The CDR3, as DNA: TGTGCCAGCAGTGGACAGCCCTATGGCTACACCTTC. The chain links TRBV2 to TRBJ1-2; possibly TRBD1 for D (5 bases). V was trimmed by 4 bases and J by 4 bases, leaving 7 bases between them. Germline CDR1 SNHLY, CDR2 FYNNEI. The CDR3 extends over 12 amino acids.

The gene calls are TRBV6-4 and TRBJ2-1; 9 nucleotides agree with TRBD2. The CDR3 loop spans 16 amino acids. Per the germline V gene, CDR1 is MRHNA and CDR2 is SNTAGT. After removal of 0 bases from V and 7 bases from J, the junction contained 7 bases not matched to a gene. The DNA for the CDR3 is TGTGCCAGCAGTGACTCGGGAGCGGGAGGTCAGAATGAGCAGTTCTTC. It is translated as CASSDSGAGGQNEQFF.

This clone has only one observation. The chain has TRBV5-3 and TRBJ1-2; 7 bases line up with TRBD1. TRBV5-3 carries the ORF label, with uncertain function. The CDR3 has 15 amino acids. The V gene end was trimmed by 7 bases and the J gene end by 2 bases; junction bases not matched to a gene: 11. CDR3 in DNA: TGTGCCAGACGACAGGGACCTCGCAACAACTATGGCTACACCTTC. Residues: CARRQGPRNNYGYTF.

In DNA form, the CDR3 reads TGTGCCAGCAGCTTAGTAGGGTCTGGAAACACCATATATTTT. This translates into CASSLVGSGNTIYF. The V and J genes are TRBV7-8 and TRBJ1-3, with D hard to call. There are 14 residues in the CDR3. Germline V gene sequence: CDR1 SGHVS, CDR2 FQNEAQ. Trimming took off 1 base at V and 1 base at J, with 5 bases between the two ends.

The chain uses TRBV5-4 and TRBJ2-5; D is uncertain. Germline CDR1 and CDR2: SGHNT and YYREEE (reference sequence). V lost 2 bases, J lost 3 bases, and 5 bases lay in between. This CDR3 contains 12 residues. CDR3 bases: TGTGCCAGCAGCTTTGTTGAAGAGACCCAGTACTTC. This gives the protein CASSFVEETQYF.